Described below is a single TCR beta chain sequence and its context. The antigen is unknown. This entry comes from a study of cytomegalovirus exposure and HLA in healthy donors. Study-level findings and limits: Listed as cytomegalovirus-associated were approximately 160 TCR beta chains. Earlier analysis yielded a pattern in which most TCR beta V segments were productive about 87% or about 30% of the time.

Researchers ran the PCR with 60 Vbeta and 13 Jbeta primers. Produced via immunoSEQ multiplex PCR; TCRdb's table is partial and in-frame only. The data show tens of thousands of clones, with roughly 86% seen just once and 9% to 9.5% held by the top ten. The CDR3 has 15 residues. V was pared by 0 bases and J by 1 base, with 6 bases between. Germline CDR1 SGHTA, CDR2 FQGTGA. The chain has TRBV7-3 and TRBJ2-2; TRBD2 might be the D (5 bases). Sequenced material: PBMCs. The TCR comes from a man aged 25-45 years in good health and CMV-seropositive. In DNA, the CDR3 is TGTGCCAGCAGCTTAACAGGAGGGAACACCGGGGAGCTGTTTTTT. Translating gives CASSLTGGNTGELFF.